This is a list of T cell receptor beta chains from one sample in a study of T cell responses to AZD1222 COVID-19 vaccine. TCRdb's copy holds only in-frame clones and misses some; the assay was immunoSEQ multiplex PCR. Found here are 150,000 to 200,000 clones, 75% to 90% of them singletons; the top ten hold around 5.8%. The sample consisted of peripheral blood, taken on day 0 of AZD1222 vaccination. The receptors originated from an adult in good health. Both conserved end residues are part of each CDR3. D genes are given only for firm matches. Clone size is not always given. Where it is, it says once, few, many or a class for expanded clones.

j_gene: TRBJ1-3
d_gene: NA
v_gene: TRBV4-2
abundance: NA
CDR3aa: CASSHAKGDGDTIYF
CDR3nt: TGTGCCAGCAGCCATGCTAAAGGGGACGGTGACACCATATATTTT

j_gene: TRBJ1-5
d_gene: NA
v_gene: TRBV3-1/TRBV3-2
abundance: NA
CDR3aa: CASSQDQGNQHF
CDR3nt: TGTGCCAGCAGCCAAGATCAGGGAAACCAGCATTTT

j_gene: TRBJ2-1
d_gene: NA
v_gene: TRBV7-9
abundance: NA
CDR3aa: CASSLGGQFNEQFF
CDR3nt: TGTGCCAGCAGCTTAGGTGGTCAGTTCAATGAGCAGTTCTTC

j_gene: TRBJ2-7
d_gene: NA
v_gene: TRBV27
abundance: NA
CDR3aa: CASSSTVSSYEQYF
CDR3nt: TGTGCCAGCAGTTCGACAGTGAGCTCCTACGAGCAGTACTTC

j_gene: TRBJ1-5
d_gene: NA
v_gene: TRBV5-1
abundance: NA
CDR3aa: CASSSDGGNQPQHF
CDR3nt: TGCGCCAGCAGCTCGGACGGGGGCAATCAGCCCCAGCATTTT

j_gene: TRBJ1-3
d_gene: NA
v_gene: TRBV5-1
abundance: NA
CDR3aa: CASSSERTFSGNTIYF
CDR3nt: TGCGCCAGCAGCTCCGAACGGACATTCTCTGGAAACACCATATATTTT

j_gene: TRBJ2-2
d_gene: NA
v_gene: TRBV3-1/TRBV3-2
abundance: few
CDR3aa: CASSLNTGELFF
CDR3nt: TGTGCCAGCAGCTTAAACACCGGGGAGCTGTTTTTT

j_gene: TRBJ2-7
d_gene: TRBD1
v_gene: TRBV5-1
abundance: NA
CDR3aa: CASRSGQGKNEQYF
CDR3nt: TGCGCCAGCAGGTCGGGACAGGGAAAAAACGAGCAGTACTTC

j_gene: TRBJ2-1
d_gene: NA
v_gene: TRBV27
abundance: NA
CDR3aa: CASRHVQGGFYNEQFF
CDR3nt: TGTGCCAGCAGACACGTCCAGGGCGGGTTCTACAATGAGCAGTTCTTC

j_gene: TRBJ2-7
d_gene: NA
v_gene: TRBV29-1
abundance: NA
CDR3aa: CSVELGALGEQYF
CDR3nt: TGCAGCGTTGAACTGGGGGCGCTGGGGGAGCAGTACTTC

j_gene: TRBJ1-1
d_gene: NA
v_gene: TRBV7-8
abundance: NA
CDR3aa: CASSPSRVTEAFF
CDR3nt: TGTGCCAGCAGCCCCTCCAGGGTTACTGAAGCTTTCTTT

j_gene: TRBJ1-5
d_gene: NA
v_gene: TRBV10-3
abundance: NA
CDR3aa: CAISPTRGIDQPQHF
CDR3nt: TGTGCCATCAGCCCCACCCGGGGGATCGATCAGCCCCAGCATTTT

j_gene: TRBJ1-1
d_gene: TRBD1
v_gene: TRBV11-1
abundance: NA
CDR3aa: CASSPRTGIVGEAFF
CDR3nt: TGTGCCAGCAGCCCCAGGACAGGGATTGTTGGTGAAGCTTTCTTT

j_gene: TRBJ1-2
d_gene: NA
v_gene: TRBV5-1
abundance: NA
CDR3aa: CASSFGQQPWGYTF
CDR3nt: TGCGCCAGCAGCTTCGGACAGCAACCCTGGGGCTACACCTTC

j_gene: TRBJ2-3
d_gene: NA
v_gene: TRBV14
abundance: NA
CDR3aa: CASSQDTNTDTQYF
CDR3nt: TGTGCCAGCAGCCAAGACACGAACACAGATACGCAGTATTTT

j_gene: TRBJ1-2
d_gene: TRBD1
v_gene: TRBV5-1
abundance: NA
CDR3aa: CASSFAGTGYGYTF
CDR3nt: TGCGCCAGCAGCTTCGCCGGGACAGGGTATGGCTACACCTTC

j_gene: TRBJ1-1
d_gene: NA
v_gene: TRBV2
abundance: NA
CDR3aa: CAGGRTVVTEAFF
CDR3nt: TGTGCCGGAGGAAGGACGGTCGTGACTGAAGCTTTCTTT

j_gene: TRBJ1-5
d_gene: NA
v_gene: TRBV4-2
abundance: NA
CDR3aa: CASSQDGQPQHF
CDR3nt: TGTGCCAGCAGCCAAGACGGACAGCCCCAGCATTTT

j_gene: TRBJ1-5
d_gene: NA
v_gene: TRBV3-1/TRBV3-2
abundance: once
CDR3aa: CASSQVRNQPQHF
CDR3nt: TGTGCCAGCAGCCAAGTCCGTAATCAGCCCCAGCATTTT

j_gene: TRBJ2-5
d_gene: NA
v_gene: TRBV28
abundance: NA
CDR3aa: CASSSTGGGEETQYF
CDR3nt: TGTGCCAGCAGTTCTACGGGCGGGGGCGAAGAGACCCAGTACTTC